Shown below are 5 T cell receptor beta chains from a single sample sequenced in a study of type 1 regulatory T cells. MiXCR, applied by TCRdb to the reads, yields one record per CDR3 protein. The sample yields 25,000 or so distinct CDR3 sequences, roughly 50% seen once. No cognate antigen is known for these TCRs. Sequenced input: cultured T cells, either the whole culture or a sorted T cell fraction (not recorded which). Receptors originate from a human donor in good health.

CDR3 in DNA: TGCAGTGCTACCCGGGGGGGGAGGGATACGCAGTATTTT. Protein sequence: CSATRGGRDTQYF. This rearrangement joins TRBV20-1 to TRBJ2-3; the match to TRBD2 covers 8 bases. After removal of 4 bases from V and 6 bases from J, the junction contained 6 bases not matched to a gene. Germline assignment: CDR1 DFQATT and CDR2 SNEGSKA (reference sequence). The CDR3 runs 13 residues.

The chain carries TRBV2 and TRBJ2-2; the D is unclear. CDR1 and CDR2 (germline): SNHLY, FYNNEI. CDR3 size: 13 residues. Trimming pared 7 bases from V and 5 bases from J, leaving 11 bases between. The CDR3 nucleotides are TGTGCCAGCACTCCCCGTGGGACCGGGGAGCTGTTTTTT. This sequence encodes CASTPRGTGELFF.

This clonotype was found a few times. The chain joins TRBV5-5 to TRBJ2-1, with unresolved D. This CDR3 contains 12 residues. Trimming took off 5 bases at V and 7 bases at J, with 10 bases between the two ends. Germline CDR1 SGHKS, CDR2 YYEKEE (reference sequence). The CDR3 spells CASRLLGNEQFF. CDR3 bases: TGTGCCAGCAGGTTGTTAGGGAATGAGCAGTTCTTC.

CDR3 DNA: TGCGCCAGCAGCACCTCCCCCAGCGGGGGGGCCTGGAATGAGCAGTTCTTC. This sequence encodes CASSTSPSGGAWNEQFF. The chain joins TRBV5-1 to TRBJ2-1; TRBD2 matches 10 bases. Trimming removed 4 bases from V and 7 bases from J; junction bases left unmatched: 14. Germline V gene sequence: CDR1 SGHRS, CDR2 YFSETQ. The length of the CDR3 is 17 residues.

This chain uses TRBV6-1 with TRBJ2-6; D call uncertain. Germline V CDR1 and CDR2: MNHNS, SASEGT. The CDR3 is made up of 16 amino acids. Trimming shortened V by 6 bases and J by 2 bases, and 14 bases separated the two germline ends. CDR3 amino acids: CASRLRGRAGANVLTF. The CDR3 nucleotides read TGTGCCAGCAGGCTACGTGGGCGCGCTGGGGCCAACGTCCTGACTTTC.